This T cell receptor (beta chain) was found in a study of graft-versus-host responses after intestinal transplantation. About the research overall: The transplants performed in recipients were multivisceral, liver-intestinal, or isolated intestinal. Tacrolimus plus steroids were given to all recipients for two to three years, preceded by anti-thymocyte globulin induction.

There are 16 residues in the CDR3. In germline, CDR1 is LGHNA, CDR2 YSLEER. Using immunoSEQ multiplex PCR, the repertoire was profiled, and TCRdb retains in-frame clones only, with some absent. Found here are 33,000 or so clones, around 95% of them singletons; the top ten hold approximately 0.76%. Overall study results and limits: Marrow from the recipient contained GvH clones, some of which had appeared first in ileum or blood. Individuals carrying graft-donor T cell macrochimerism showed high graft-versus-host to host-versus-graft clonal ratios in allografts.

For this clone: Its target is unknown. The germline gene is not matched at one end of the junction; a read error may be the cause.

This TCR was recovered from a human patient who received an intestinal transplant, so some T cells may come from the graft donor. The sample was PBMCs, taken 16 days after intestinal transplant. The chain combines TRBV4-3 with TRBJ2-1, with D perhaps TRBD2 (6 bases). CDR3 residues: CASNQDQVGLRGEQFF. The CDR3 DNA sequence: TGCGCCAGCAACCAAGATCAAGTAGGACTAAGAGGTGAGCAGTTCTTC.